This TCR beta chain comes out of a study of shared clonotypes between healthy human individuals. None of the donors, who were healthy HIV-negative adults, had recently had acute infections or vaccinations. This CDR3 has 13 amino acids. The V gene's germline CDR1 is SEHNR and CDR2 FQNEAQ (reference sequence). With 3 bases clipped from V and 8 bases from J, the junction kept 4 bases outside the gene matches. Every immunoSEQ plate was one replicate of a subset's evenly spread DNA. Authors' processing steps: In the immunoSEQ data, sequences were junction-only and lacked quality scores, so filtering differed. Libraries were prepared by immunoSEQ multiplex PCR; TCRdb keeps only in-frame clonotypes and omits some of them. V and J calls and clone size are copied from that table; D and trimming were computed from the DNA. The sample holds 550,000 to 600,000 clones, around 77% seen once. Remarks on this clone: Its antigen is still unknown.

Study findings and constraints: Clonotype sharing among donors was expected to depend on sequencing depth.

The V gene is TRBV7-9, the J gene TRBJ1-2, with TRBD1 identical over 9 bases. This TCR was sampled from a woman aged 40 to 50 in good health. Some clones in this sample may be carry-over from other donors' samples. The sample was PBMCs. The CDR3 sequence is CASSLGQGAGYTF. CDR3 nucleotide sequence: TGTGCCAGCAGCTTGGGACAGGGCGCGGGCTACACCTTC.